The rows below give T cell receptor beta chains drawn from one sample of a study of T cells in Graves' hyperthyroidism and ophthalmopathy. TCRdb re-called the multiplex PCR reads through MiXCR, storing one row per CDR3 protein. The sample consists of some 620,000 distinct CDR3 sequences, 16% of them appearing once. Sequenced input: blood. These receptors all come from a young woman with Graves' hyperthyroidism. Both conserved end residues are part of each CDR3. The D gene is left open where the match is weak. Clone size is stated in some rows and not others, as once, few, many or a class when expanded.

.,16,TRBJ1-2,.,TRBV5-6,TGCGCCAGCAGCTTGGCCGGGATAAGGGTTAACTATGGCTACACCTTC,CASSLAGIRVNYGYTF
.,12,TRBJ1-3,many,TRBV27,TGTGCCAGCAGATCTGGTGGAAACACCATATATTTT,CASRSGGNTIYF
.,14,TRBJ1-5,many,TRBV6-5,TGTGCCAGCAGTTACTCGAGGGGATTTCAGCCCCAGCATTTT,CASSYSRGFQPQHF
TRBD2,16,TRBJ2-4,.,TRBV30,TGTGCCTGGGGTGTAACTAGCGGGGTAGCCAAAAACATTCAGTACTTC,CAWGVTSGVAKNIQYF
TRBD1,14,TRBJ2-1,.,TRBV20-1,TGCAGTGCTCCCGACAGGGGGTGGAAGTTTGAGCAGTTCTTC,CSAPDRGWKFEQFF
.,12,TRBJ2-5,many,TRBV3-1,TGTGCCAGCAGCCAAGATGAAGAGACCCAGTACTTC,CASSQDEETQYF
TRBD2,15,TRBJ2-5,many,TRBV2,TGTGCCAGCACCTGGACTAGCGGGAGTACAGAGACCCAGTACTTC,CASTWTSGSTETQYF
TRBD1,15,TRBJ2-7,many,TRBV28,TGTGCCAGCAGTTTCCACCGGGACAGGGTGCTCGAGCAGTACTTC,CASSFHRDRVLEQYF
.,12,TRBJ2-1,.,TRBV20-1,TGCAGTGCTAGACCCCAATACAATGAGCAGTTCTTC,CSARPQYNEQFF
.,14,TRBJ1-2,.,TRBV19,TGTGCCAGTAGTACCCAATACACGTCCTATGGCTACACCTTC,CASSTQYTSYGYTF
.,15,TRBJ2-2,.,TRBV10-1,TGCGCCAGCAGTGAGCGGCGGGCGAACACCGGGGAGCTGTTTTTT,CASSERRANTGELFF
.,16,TRBJ2-1,.,TRBV12-3/TRBV12-4,TGTGCCAGCAGTCCGACAGGACTTATCTCCTACAATGAGCAGTTCTTC,CASSPTGLISYNEQFF
TRBD1,14,TRBJ2-7,few,TRBV7-9,TGTGCCAGCAGCCGCGACCCACAGGGGGGCGAGCAGTACTTC,CASSRDPQGGEQYF
.,17,TRBJ1-6,.,TRBV20-1,TGCAGTGCTAGAGGATCGGGGGGGCGAGGTGGAAATTCACCCCTCCACTTT,CSARGSGGRGGNSPLHF
.,14,TRBJ2-7,many,TRBV27,TGTGCCAGCAGTTTAGACGGGTGGGCCTACGAGCAGTACTTC,CASSLDGWAYEQYF
.,15,TRBJ2-5,many,TRBV30,TGTGCCTGGAACCGCGTTGGGGGAGCCATGGAGACCCAGTACTTC,CAWNRVGGAMETQYF
TRBD2,17,TRBJ2-1,many,TRBV12-5,TGTGCTAGTGGTTTGGTCCGGACTAGCGGCTCCTACAATGAGCAGTTCTTC,CASGLVRTSGSYNEQFF
.,13,TRBJ2-7,.,TRBV28,TGTGCCAGCACCAGCAGGCCTCTCTACGAGCAGTACTTC,CASTSRPLYEQYF
.,15,TRBJ1-4,many,TRBV12-3/TRBV12-4,TGTGCCAGCAGGGTCCGGGACGGACATAATGAAAAACTGTTTTTT,CASRVRDGHNEKLFF
.,14,TRBJ2-7,many,TRBV28,TGTGCCAGCAGTTTATCAGGACCCGCCTACGAGCAGTACTTC,CASSLSGPAYEQYF
TRBD2,14,TRBJ2-1,.,TRBV20-1,TGCAGTGCTAGAACCGGGAGGGTCTACAATGAGCAGTTCTTC,CSARTGRVYNEQFF
.,15,TRBJ2-2,many,TRBV28,TGTGCCAGCAGACTCTTCGGGGGGAACACCGGGGAGCTGTTTTTT,CASRLFGGNTGELFF
TRBD1,14,TRBJ1-4,few,TRBV5-6,TGTGCCAGCAGCCTGGGATACAGGGGGGAAAAACTGTTTTTT,CASSLGYRGEKLFF
.,15,TRBJ2-7,.,TRBV19,TGTGCCAGTAGTCACTCGGACAGAACTTCCTACGAGCAGTACTTC,CASSHSDRTSYEQYF
.,14,TRBJ2-7,many,TRBV7-8,TGTGCCAGCAGCACCCGACCGCGAACCTACGAGCAGTACTTC,CASSTRPRTYEQYF
.,16,TRBJ2-2,many,TRBV5-1,TGCGCCAGTTCACCCCCCAAGGCAGACATGACCGGGGAGCTGTTTTTT,CASSPPKADMTGELFF
.,16,TRBJ2-7,few,TRBV5-8,TGTGCCAGCAGCTTGGGGTCGATCAAGCCTGTCTACGAGCAGTACTTC,CASSLGSIKPVYEQYF
TRBD2,14,TRBJ2-5,many,TRBV29-1,TGCAGCGTTGAAACTAGCGGCTGGCAAGAGACCCAGTACTTC,CSVETSGWQETQYF
.,13,TRBJ2-1,.,TRBV6-1,TGTGCCAGCACCCCGAGCCGAGGGCATGAGCAGTTCTTC,CASTPSRGHEQFF
TRBD1,14,TRBJ1-1,.,TRBV19,TGTGCCAGTAGTATTCAGGGGGCTGACACTGAAGCTTTCTTT,CASSIQGADTEAFF
.,16,TRBJ2-7,.,TRBV24-1,TGTGCCACCAGTGACCCCGGGACAGCGGGTTCCTACGAGCAGTACTTC,CATSDPGTAGSYEQYF
TRBD1,12,TRBJ1-1,few,TRBV11-2,TGTGCCAGCAGCTTCAGGACAGGTTCAGCTTTCTTT,CASSFRTGSAFF
TRBD1,14,TRBJ2-7,many,TRBV5-1,TGCGCCAGCAGCTTCGACAGGGCGGCCTACGAGCAGTACTTC,CASSFDRAAYEQYF
.,14,TRBJ2-1,many,TRBV6-1,TGTGCCAGCATAATAGCAACAATGGTGGTTGAGCAGTTCTTC,CASIIATMVVEQFF
.,14,TRBJ2-2,few,TRBV20-1,TGCAGTGCTAGAGTCCGGCGGCCAACCGGGGAGCTGTTTTTT,CSARVRRPTGELFF
.,14,TRBJ2-5,many,TRBV7-2,TGTGCCAGCAGCGCTAACAGGGTTCGAGAGACCCAGTACTTC,CASSANRVRETQYF
.,12,TRBJ2-3,.,TRBV4-1,TGCGCCAGCAGCCATCTAGGGGATACGCAGTATTTT,CASSHLGDTQYF
TRBD2,16,TRBJ2-1,many,TRBV28,TGTGCCAGCAGTTCCCCGGGACTAGCGGGAGCCAATGAGCAGTTCTTC,CASSSPGLAGANEQFF
TRBD2,13,TRBJ2-5,.,TRBV6-1,TGTGCCAGCAGGCAGACTAGCGGGGCGCCCCAGTACTTC,CASRQTSGAPQYF
TRBD2,16,TRBJ2-2,.,TRBV13,TGTGCCAGCAGCTCTGGTGCGGGGGTATACACCGGGGAGCTGTTTTTT,CASSSGAGVYTGELFF
TRBD2,13,TRBJ2-1,many,TRBV6-2/TRBV6-3,TGTGCCAGCAGCTCCGGGACTACCAATGAGCAGTTCTTC,CASSSGTTNEQFF
TRBD1,14,TRBJ1-1,.,TRBV12-3/TRBV12-4,TGTGCCAGCAGGTTGGACAGGGTTAGAGGTGAAGCTTTCTTT,CASRLDRVRGEAFF
.,16,TRBJ2-7,few,TRBV6-2/TRBV6-3,TGTGCCAGCAGTTACGGGGCGGCAGGCTCCACCTACGAGCAGTACTTC,CASSYGAAGSTYEQYF
TRBD1,13,TRBJ2-7,many,TRBV20-1,TGCTCCTGCCGGGGACAGGGGACCTACGAGCAGTACTTC,CSCRGQGTYEQYF
TRBD1,16,TRBJ2-1,many,TRBV20-1,TGCAGTGCTCCCGGACAGGGGGCCTCCCTCAGCAATGAGCAGTTCTTC,CSAPGQGASLSNEQFF
.,13,TRBJ2-7,many,TRBV20-1,TGCAGTGCTAGAGTATACAGGACCTACGAGCAGTACTTC,CSARVYRTYEQYF
.,13,TRBJ1-6,few,TRBV18,TGTGCCAGCTCCCCTTTTGGCGATTCACCCCTCCACTTT,CASSPFGDSPLHF
.,14,TRBJ2-2,many,TRBV28,TGTGCCAGCAGTTTGTACAAAAATGCCGGGGAGCTGTTTTTT,CASSLYKNAGELFF
TRBD2,16,TRBJ2-3,few,TRBV9,TGTGCCAGCAGCGTAGTAACGGGAGGGGACACAGATACGCAGTATTTT,CASSVVTGGDTDTQYF
.,15,TRBJ1-3,once,TRBV5-1,TGCGCCAGCAGCTCGGGGCAGGGCGGTGGAAACACCATATATTTT,CASSSGQGGGNTIYF
.,11,TRBJ2-7,many,TRBV20-1,TGCAGTGCTACAGGGACTCGCGAGCAGTACTTC,CSATGTREQYF
TRBD2,11,TRBJ2-2,.,TRBV11-2,TGTGCCAGCAGCTTAGGGCGGGGGGCGTTTTTT,CASSLGRGAFF
.,15,TRBJ2-3,many,TRBV11-2,TGTGCCAGCAGCTTAGGGGACACTAGCACAGATACGCAGTATTTT,CASSLGDTSTDTQYF
.,15,TRBJ1-2,many,TRBV27,TGTGCCAGCAGTTTATCGGGGGGCGATAACTATGGCTACACCTTC,CASSLSGGDNYGYTF
.,17,TRBJ2-7,.,TRBV9,TGTGCCAGCAGCGTAGGAGACCTGGGCGCCATATCCTACGAGCAGTACTTC,CASSVGDLGAISYEQYF
TRBD1,13,TRBJ1-6,few,TRBV29-1,TGCAGCGCCCGTCACGGGACAGATTCACCCCTCCACTTT,CSARHGTDSPLHF
TRBD2,13,TRBJ2-7,many,TRBV12-3/TRBV12-4,TGTGCCAGCAGTTTCGGGGGGAAGGACGAGCAGTACTTC,CASSFGGKDEQYF
TRBD1,15,TRBJ2-7,many,TRBV12-3/TRBV12-4,TGTGCCAGCAGTCCAGGACAGGGGTCCGTCTACGAGCAGTACTTC,CASSPGQGSVYEQYF
.,12,TRBJ2-5,many,TRBV7-9,TGTGCCAGCGGAACTGTAAGGGAGACCCAGTACTTC,CASGTVRETQYF
.,16,TRBJ1-5,.,TRBV7-8,TGTGCCAGCAGCTTAGTAGGGGAAAGGGGCAATCAGCCCCAGCATTTT,CASSLVGERGNQPQHF